One and the same sample provided the 9 T cell receptor beta chains below, sequenced in a study of human T cells and chemical hapten exposure (dated by TCRdb to about 2021). Per the publication, the time point label means: pre-sensitization, week 0. Reading the label with the study, this specimen's treatment or condition is: therapeutic diphenylcyclopropenone sensitization with weekly scalp DPC. Library creation used RACE. Sequencing relied on a NextSeq 500. Using fastp at Q25 and MiXCR, TCRdb reprocessed the public reads and kept productive beta chains. Records with the same CDR3 protein are collapsed into one entry carrying the most frequent genes and DNA. This sample has 55,000 to 75,000 distinct CDR3 sequences in its table, and about 7% of those were observed once. 1.5% to 2% of the sample belongs to the ten largest clones. This specimen was whole blood, taken in connection with sensitization to the hapten diphenylcyclopropenone (DPC). Every receptor here comes from a woman aged 25-40 years with alopecia areata. Some clones in this sample may be carry-over from other donors' samples.

This clonotype was observed many times. The rearrangement joins TRBV11-2 to TRBJ2-2; D is possibly TRBD1 (6 bases). The CDR3 covers 16 residues. Germline CDR1 reads SGHAT; CDR2 reads FQNNGV. Trimming cost V 5 bases and J 0 bases, with 13 bases left between them. The chain's CDR3 is CASSRRTATNTGELFF. In DNA form, the CDR3 reads TGTGCCAGCAGCCGACGGACAGCCACGAACACCGGGGAGCTGTTTTTT.

This clonotype was observed at least ten times. The J gene is TRBJ2-3, the V gene TRBV24-1; D may be TRBD2 (6 bases). The CDR3 is 17 residues long. The V gene lost 8 bases and the J gene lost 1 base, with 21 bases spanning the gap. In germline, CDR1 is KGHDR, CDR2 SFDVKD. CDR3 sequence: CATILVRDWSCTDTQYF. In DNA, the CDR3 is TGTGCCACCATTTTGGTCCGGGACTGGAGCTGCACAGATACGCAGTATTTT.

This clonotype has at least ten counts. CDR3 nucleotide sequence: TGTGCCAGCGGTGGCTACCGCCGGACAGATACGCAGTATTTT. It yields the protein CASGGYRRTDTQYF. V is TRBV7-9 and J is TRBJ2-3; the D is unclear. Trimming stripped 8 bases from V and 3 bases from J, with 15 bases between. This CDR3 has 14 amino acids. Germline assignment: CDR1 SEHNR and CDR2 FQNEAQ (reference sequence).

This clonotype was observed many times. The chain carries TRBV6-5 and TRBJ1-1, with TRBD1 identical over 7 bases. Looked up from germline, CDR1 is MNHEY and CDR2 is SVGAGI. The CDR3 covers 14 residues. The junction had 5 bases not matched to a gene; V was cut back by 6 bases and J by 1 base. As DNA, the CDR3 is TGTGCCAGCAGGAGGGACAGCGCGAACACTGAAGCTTTCTTT. It encodes CASRRDSANTEAFF.

As concerns this clonotype: A much larger clone differs from this one at a single base, so this may be a read error. V and J are TRBV12-3 or TRBV12-4 and TRBJ1-5; TRBD1 agrees at 9 bases. The CDR3 runs 22 residues. CDR3: CTSSLASSFHHLLQGARQPQHF. For the CDR3, the DNA is TGTACCAGCAGCCTAGCTTCAAGTTTCCACCACTTGCTACAGGGGGCAAGGCAGCCCCAGCATTTT.

In its sample, this clonotype was seen many times. The genes are TRBV7-9 and TRBJ1-4; D unresolved. Trimming removed 3 bases from V and 7 bases from J, with 12 bases in between. Germline CDR1 SEHNR, CDR2 FQNEAQ (reference sequence). The CDR3 is 14 residues long. DNA of the CDR3: TGTGCCAGCAGCTTCGGCAGCGGTGGTGAAAAACTGTTTTTT. Its protein is CASSFGSGGEKLFF.

The chain recombines TRBV12-3 or TRBV12-4 with TRBJ1-5; D unclear. Trimming shortened V by 6 bases and J by 1 base, and 4 bases separated the two germline ends. CDR3 length equals 12 residues. For the CDR3, the DNA is TGTGCCAGCAGAGCGAGCAATCAGCCCCAGCATTTT. Residues: CASRASNQPQHF.

A remark on this clonotype: Given a much more abundant clone one base away, this may be a read error. This sequence joins TRBV3-1 and TRBJ2-2; either TRBD1 or TRBD2 may supply D (6 bases each). CDR3 length equals 17 residues. The V gene lost 3 bases and the J gene lost 7 bases, with 21 bases spanning the gap. Germline V gene lookup returns CDR1 LGHDT and CDR2 YNNKEL (reference sequence). The CDR3 spells CASSQGGTNKYIGELFF. The CDR3 DNA follows: TGTGCCAGCAGCCAGGGCGGGACAAATAAATACATCGGGGAGCTGTTTTTT.

This clonotype was seen repeatedly, ten times or more. The rearrangement uses TRBV20-1 and TRBJ2-7; D possibly uses TRBD1 or TRBD2 (5 bases each). This CDR3 region has 15 residues. V shed 7 bases and J shed 2 bases, with 21 bases lying between them. CDR1 DFQATT and CDR2 SNEGSKA come from the germline V gene (reference sequence). The CDR3 protein is CSVKSGRKSTYEQYF. CDR3 in DNA: TGCAGTGTTAAGTCGGGGCGGAAATCAACCTACGAGCAGTACTTC.